Sequencing of this TCR beta chain was carried out in a study of blood T cell repertoires in COVID-19. Study overall: COVID-19 samples from acute and convalescent phases originated in the United States, Italy and Spain. T cells, B-cell-depleted T cells, or PBMCs supplied cDNA or gDNA.

Clones were sequenced by immunoSEQ multiplex PCR, and TCRdb holds only the in-frame ones, with some missing. The repertoire consists of around 340,000 clones, with 75% to 90% occurring once and the leading ten covering roughly 7.1%. A Seattle source enrolled patients during active infection and followed them longitudinally. The CDR3 totals 16 residues. V was shortened by 7 bases and J by 3 bases, with 21 bases between the two germline ends. Per germline, CDR1 MNHNY and CDR2 SVGAGI (reference sequence). The rearrangement joins TRBV6-6 to TRBJ1-1; no definite D call. The sequenced material came from peripheral blood. This clonotype originated in an older woman with COVID-19, enrolled during active disease. The CDR3 protein is CASTQTRAGGHTEAFF. CDR3 nucleotides: TGTGCCAGCACCCAAACAAGGGCGGGAGGGCACACTGAAGCTTTCTTT.